This T cell receptor (beta chain) stems from a study of blood T cell repertoires in COVID-19. At the level of the study: Collection of acute and convalescent COVID-19 samples took place in the United States, Italy and Spain.

This clone was detected a few times. Per the study methods: Amplifying reference gene primers gave estimates of nucleated cell counts. TCRdb's table, derived via immunoSEQ multiplex PCR, lists solely in-frame clones and lacks some. V and J calls and clone size are given by that table; D and trimming were obtained from the DNA. The table lists fewer than 200,000 clones, roughly four fifths of them singletons. The CDR3 consists of 15 residues. In germline, CDR1 is SGHVS, CDR2 FQNEAQ. The V end was cut by 5 bases, the J end by 5 bases, with 13 bases between. The source material was peripheral blood. The origin of this receptor is a woman between 70 and 85 years old with COVID-19, enrolled during active disease. The V gene is TRBV7-8, the J gene TRBJ1-6; D remains unclear. The CDR3: CASSPPGINNSPLHF. The DNA of the CDR3 is TGTGCCAGCAGCCCCCCAGGCATTAATAATTCACCCCTCCACTTT.